This T cell receptor (beta chain) was captured by sequencing in a study of blood T cell repertoires in COVID-19. About the research overall: Acute-phase and convalescent COVID-19 samples originated in the United States, Italy and Spain. PBMCs, B-cell-depleted T cells, or T cells provided the cDNA or gDNA that made up the material.

In the authors' workflow: The authors estimated nucleated cell counts from reference gene primer amplification. Repertoires were generated with immunoSEQ multiplex PCR, while TCRdb's copy carries only in-frame clones and drops some. D and trimming come from the DNA, and the V and J calls and clone size come from that table. Of tens of thousands of clones listed, around 78% are singletons. This clone was seen just once. The CDR3 sequence is 15 residues long. CDR1 is SEHNR and CDR2 is FQNEAQ in the germline V gene (reference sequence). V gave up 6 bases and J gave up 7 bases, with 19 bases separating them.

This receptor was identified in a human donor with active or convalescent COVID-19. The donor label of this sample is uncertain. The sequenced material came from peripheral blood. V usage is TRBV7-9 and J usage is TRBJ2-1, with D tentatively TRBD2 (5 bases). The CDR3 DNA reads as TGTGCCAGCAGGTCCCTAGCCCGTAATTGGAATGAGCAGTTCTTC. It specifies CASRSLARNWNEQFF.